This TCR beta chain appears in the sequencing data of a study of graft-versus-host responses after intestinal transplantation. Study-level background: Once they had received anti-thymocyte globulin induction, all recipients took tacrolimus and steroids for 2 to 4 years. Broader study findings: Peak GvH clone levels in circulation were associated with early post-transplant HvG declines.

The table came from immunoSEQ multiplex PCR; TCRdb's copy has only in-frame clones and leaves some out. The sample consists of around 71,000 clones, just under 95% of them appearing once. This CDR3 spans 14 amino acids. Looked up from germline, CDR1 is MDHEN and CDR2 is SYDVKM. The junction had 5 bases not matched to a gene; V was cut back by 6 bases and J by 1 base. As concerns this clone: Its matching antigen is unknown.

Sequencing used unstimulated CD8+ T cells sorted from spleen or lymph node cells, obtained before intestinal transplant. This clonotype originated in a human donor who received an intestinal transplant. The chain combines TRBV28 with TRBJ2-5; 7 positions match TRBD2. CDR3 DNA sequence: TGTGCCAGCAGCCTAGCGGTGTCCCAAGAGACCCAGTACTTC. Residues: CASSLAVSQETQYF.